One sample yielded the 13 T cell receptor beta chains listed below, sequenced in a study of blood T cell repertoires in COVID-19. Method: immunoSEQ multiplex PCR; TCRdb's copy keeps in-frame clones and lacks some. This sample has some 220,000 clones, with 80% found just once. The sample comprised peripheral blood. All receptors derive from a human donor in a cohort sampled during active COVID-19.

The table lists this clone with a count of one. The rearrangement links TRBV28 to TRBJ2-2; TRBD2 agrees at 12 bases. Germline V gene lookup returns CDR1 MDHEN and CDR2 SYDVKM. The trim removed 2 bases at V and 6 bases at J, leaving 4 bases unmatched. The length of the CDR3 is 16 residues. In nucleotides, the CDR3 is TGTGCCAGCAGTTTAGCGGCTAGCGGGGGGGCCGGGGAGCTGTTTTTT. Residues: CASSLAASGGAGELFF.

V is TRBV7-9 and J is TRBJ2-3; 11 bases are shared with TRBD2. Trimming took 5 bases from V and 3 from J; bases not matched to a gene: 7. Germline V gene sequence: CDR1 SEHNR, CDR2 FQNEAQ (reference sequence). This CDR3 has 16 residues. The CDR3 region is CASSLRSGRATDTQYF. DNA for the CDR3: TGTGCCAGCAGCCTCCGTAGCGGGAGGGCGACAGATACGCAGTATTTT.

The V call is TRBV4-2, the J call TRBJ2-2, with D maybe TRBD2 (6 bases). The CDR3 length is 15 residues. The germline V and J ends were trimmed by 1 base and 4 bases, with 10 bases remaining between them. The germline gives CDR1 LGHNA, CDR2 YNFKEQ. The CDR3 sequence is CASSQVRELTGELFF. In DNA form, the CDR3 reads TGTGCCAGCAGCCAAGTTCGGGAGCTCACCGGGGAGCTGTTTTTT.

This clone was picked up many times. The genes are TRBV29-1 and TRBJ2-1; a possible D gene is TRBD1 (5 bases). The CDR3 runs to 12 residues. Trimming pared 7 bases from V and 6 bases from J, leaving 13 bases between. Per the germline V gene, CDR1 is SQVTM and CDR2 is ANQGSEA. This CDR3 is CSGAGYRNEQFF. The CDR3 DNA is TGCAGCGGGGCAGGGTATCGCAATGAGCAGTTCTTC.

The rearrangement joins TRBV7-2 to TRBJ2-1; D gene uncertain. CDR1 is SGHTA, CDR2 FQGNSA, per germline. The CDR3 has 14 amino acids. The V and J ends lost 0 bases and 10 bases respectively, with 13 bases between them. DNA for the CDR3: TGTGCCAGCAGCTTAGCGATAACAGTCGGAGAGCAGTTCTTC. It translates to CASSLAITVGEQFF.

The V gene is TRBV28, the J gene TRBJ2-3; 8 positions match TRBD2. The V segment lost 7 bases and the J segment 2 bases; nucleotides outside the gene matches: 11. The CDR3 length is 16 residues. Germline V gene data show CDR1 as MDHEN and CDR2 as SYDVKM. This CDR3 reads CASTPRAGGSTDTQYF. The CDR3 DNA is TGTGCCAGCACCCCTAGGGCGGGAGGCTCCACAGATACGCAGTATTTT.

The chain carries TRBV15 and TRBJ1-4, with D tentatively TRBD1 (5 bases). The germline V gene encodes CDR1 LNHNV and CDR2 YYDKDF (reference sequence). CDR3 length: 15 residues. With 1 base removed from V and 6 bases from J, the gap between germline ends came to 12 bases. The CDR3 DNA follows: TGTGCCACCAGCAGAGTCGCCAGGGAGGATGAAAAACTGTTTTTT. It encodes CATSRVAREDEKLFF.

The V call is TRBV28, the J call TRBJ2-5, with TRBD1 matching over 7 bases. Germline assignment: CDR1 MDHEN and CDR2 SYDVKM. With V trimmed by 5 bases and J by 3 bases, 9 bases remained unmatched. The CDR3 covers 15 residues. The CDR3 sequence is CASSAYRGTKETQYF. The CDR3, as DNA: TGTGCCAGCAGTGCCTACAGGGGCACCAAAGAGACCCAGTACTTC. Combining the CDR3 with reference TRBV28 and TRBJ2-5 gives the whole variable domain DVKVTQSSRYLVKRTGEKVFLECVQDMDHENMFWYRQDPGLGLRLIYFSYDVKMKEKGDIPEGYSVSREKKERFSLILESASTNQTSMYLCASSAYRGTKETQYFGPGTRLLVL.

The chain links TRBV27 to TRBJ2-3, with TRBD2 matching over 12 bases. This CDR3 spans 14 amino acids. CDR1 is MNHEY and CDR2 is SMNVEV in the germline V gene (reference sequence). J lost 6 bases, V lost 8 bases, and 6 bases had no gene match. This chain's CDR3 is CASLSTSGSDTQYF. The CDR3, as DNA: TGTGCCAGCCTTTCGACTAGCGGGAGTGATACGCAGTATTTT.

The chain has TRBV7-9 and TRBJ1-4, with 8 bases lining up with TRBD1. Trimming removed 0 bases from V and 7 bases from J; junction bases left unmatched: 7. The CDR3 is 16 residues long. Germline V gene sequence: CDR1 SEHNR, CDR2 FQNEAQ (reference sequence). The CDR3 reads CASSLAGTGRGEKLFF. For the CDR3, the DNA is TGTGCCAGCAGCTTAGCGGGGACAGGCCGGGGTGAAAAACTGTTTTTT.

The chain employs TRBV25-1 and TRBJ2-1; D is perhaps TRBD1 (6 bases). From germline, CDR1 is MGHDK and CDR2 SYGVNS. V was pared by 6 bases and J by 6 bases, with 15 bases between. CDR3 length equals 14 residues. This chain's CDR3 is CASRTGTGLNEQFF. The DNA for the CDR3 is TGTGCCAGCAGGACAGGTACGGGGCTCAATGAGCAGTTCTTC.

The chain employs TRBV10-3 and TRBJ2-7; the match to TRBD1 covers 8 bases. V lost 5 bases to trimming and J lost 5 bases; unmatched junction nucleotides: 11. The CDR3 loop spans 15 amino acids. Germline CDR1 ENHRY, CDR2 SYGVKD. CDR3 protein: CAISTRGQPLHEQYF. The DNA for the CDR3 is TGTGCCATCAGTACCAGGGGGCAACCCCTGCACGAGCAGTACTTC.

Here the CDR3 DNA reads TGTGCCAGCAGCGAGGACTTTCTCACTGAAGCTTTCTTT. Translating it yields CASSEDFLTEAFF. This sequence joins TRBV6-4 and TRBJ1-1, with D hard to call. Germline CDR1 MRHNA, CDR2 SNTAGT. This CDR3 is built from 13 residues. Trimming removed 6 bases from V and 4 bases from J, with 12 bases in between.